These 18 T cell receptor beta chains were sequenced from one sample in a study of neurological immune-mediated disorders. In TCRdb, the 5' RACE reads were re-called with MiXCR into one record per CDR3 protein. This sample carries 110,000 or so distinct CDR3 sequences, roughly 3.2% of them seen once, and the ten largest clones take over 1%. Material for sequencing was PBMCs. The receptors stem from a young woman with multiple sclerosis.

This clonotype has a handful of counts. The genes are TRBV20-1 and TRBJ2-7, with a tentative D call TRBD2 (5 bases). In germline, CDR1 is DFQATT, CDR2 SNEGSKA (reference sequence). The V end was cut by 5 bases, the J end by 6 bases, with 14 bases between. CDR3 length equals 12 residues. The CDR3, as DNA: TGCAGTGCTCAGAGGACTGCTATCGAGCAGTACTTC. It yields the protein CSAQRTAIEQYF.

This clonotype came up many times. This chain joins TRBV20-1 and TRBJ1-1, with D possibly matching TRBD1 (6 bases). There are 14 residues in the CDR3. V lost 0 bases and J lost 6, with 14 bases in between. The germline CDR1 and CDR2 sequences are DFQATT and SNEGSKA (reference sequence). The CDR3 here is CSAREGGAVPEAFF. As DNA, the CDR3 is TGCAGTGCTAGAGAGGGGGGGGCCGTCCCTGAAGCTTTCTTT.

This clonotype was counted at least ten times. In nucleotides, the CDR3 is TGCGCCAGCCGAGCGGGGGGGGGCACAGATACGCAGTATTTT. Its translation: CASRAGGGTDTQYF. J is TRBJ2-3 and V is TRBV10-2, with TRBD2 identical over 10 bases. V dropped 8 bases and J dropped 1; count of bases not matched to a gene: 3. The germline gives CDR1 WSHSY, CDR2 SAAADI. CDR3 length equals 14 residues.

This clonotype was counted at least ten times. This chain links TRBV6-6 with TRBJ2-3, with D possibly TRBD2 on 6 matching bases. The CDR3 has 16 residues. Germline V gene lookup returns CDR1 MNHNY and CDR2 SVGAGI (reference sequence). Trimming removed 3 bases at V and 2 bases at J, with 15 bases between. In DNA, the CDR3 is TGTGCCAGCAGTTATCAGGCGGGGTCCCTCACAGATACGCAGTATTTT. Its protein is CASSYQAGSLTDTQYF.

This clonotype showed up many times. The chain joins TRBV7-9 to TRBJ2-2; D gene ambiguous. Per germline, CDR1 SEHNR and CDR2 FQNEAQ (reference sequence). The CDR3 runs to 16 residues. Trimming removed 1 base at V and 1 base at J, with 10 bases between. CDR3 sequence: CASSLVRALNTGELFF. CDR3 sequence (DNA): TGTGCCAGCAGCTTAGTAAGGGCACTGAACACCGGGGAGCTGTTTTTT.

This clonotype was recorded many times. V usage is TRBV6-5 and J usage is TRBJ1-1, with D unresolved. The CDR3 contains 15 residues. The V gene lost 0 bases and the J gene lost 1 base, with 9 bases spanning the gap. CDR1 and CDR2 from the germline V gene are MNHEY and SVGAGI. CDR3 coding DNA: TGTGCCAGCAGTTACTCGATTGGAGGGAACACTGAAGCTTTCTTT. Translated: CASSYSIGGNTEAFF.

Ten or more counts support this clonotype. This chain joins TRBV5-1 and TRBJ1-6, with D perhaps TRBD1 (5 bases). Deletions cut 4 bases from V and 9 bases from J, with 14 bases between. Germline loops: CDR1 SGHRS, CDR2 YFSETQ. The CDR3 contains 14 residues. The CDR3 here is CASSPQGESSPLHF. The CDR3 DNA is TGCGCCAGCAGCCCCCAGGGTGAAAGTTCACCCCTCCACTTT.

This clonotype was counted at least ten times. The chain carries TRBV5-6 and TRBJ2-2; 8 nucleotides align to TRBD2. The V and J ends lost 0 bases and 4 bases, in that order; junction bases with no gene match: 2. CDR1 SGHDT and CDR2 YYEEEE come from the germline V gene. This CDR3 comprises 15 residues. CDR3 residues: CASSLASGSTGELFF. DNA for the CDR3: TGTGCCAGCAGCTTGGCCAGCGGGAGCACCGGGGAGCTGTTTTTT.

This clonotype occurred many times. The chain carries TRBV7-2 and TRBJ1-2; maybe TRBD1 (6 bases). Germline-derived CDR1 and CDR2 are SGHTA and FQGNSA. Trimming stripped 5 bases from V and 2 bases from J, with 18 bases between. The CDR3 spans 16 residues. CDR3 coding DNA: TGTGCCAGCAGCCCATTCGGGGGCAGGGTGAACTATGGCTACACCTTC. Protein sequence: CASSPFGGRVNYGYTF.

In its sample, this clonotype was seen many times. This rearrangement joins TRBV5-1 to TRBJ2-5; D may correspond to TRBD1 or TRBD2 (5 bases each). Trimming took off 2 bases at V and 4 bases at J, with 18 bases between the two ends. The CDR3 has 16 amino acids. Germline loops: CDR1 SGHRS, CDR2 YFSETQ. The DNA for the CDR3 is TGCGCCAGCAGCTTTACTCAGGGAGATATGGGAGAGACCCAGTACTTC. Its translation: CASSFTQGDMGETQYF.

This clonotype has ten or more counts. J is TRBJ2-5 and V is TRBV7-9; weak D call: TRBD1 (6 bases). Looked up from germline, CDR1 is SEHNR and CDR2 is FQNEAQ (reference sequence). V was clipped by 5 bases and J by 2 bases, with 12 bases between them. The CDR3 extends over 14 amino acids. CDR3 region: CASSNTGIQETQYF. The CDR3 coding sequence is TGTGCCAGCAGCAATACAGGGATTCAAGAGACCCAGTACTTC. Filled out from reference TRBV7-9 and TRBJ2-5, the complete variable domain reads DTGVSQNPRHKITKRGQNVTFRCDPISEHNRLYWYRQTLGQGPEFLTYFQNEAQLEKSRLLSDRFSAERPKGSFSTLEIQRTEQGDSAMYLCASSNTGIQETQYFGPGTRLLVL.

This clonotype was detected ten times or more. The chain has TRBV7-9 and TRBJ2-3, with 11 bases aligning to TRBD2. Germline V lookup: CDR1 SEHNR, CDR2 FQNEAQ (reference sequence). The CDR3 has 16 residues. The V gene end was trimmed by 5 bases and the J gene end by 8 bases; junction bases not matched to a gene: 12. The CDR3 region has the DNA TGTGCCAGCAGCCACCAACTAGCGGGGGTGTCCGGTACGCAGTATTTT. Its translation is CASSHQLAGVSGTQYF.

This clonotype was seen many times. The V call is TRBV20-1, the J call TRBJ2-2; D possibly corresponds to TRBD1 (6 bases). Germline CDR1 reads DFQATT; CDR2 reads SNEGSKA (reference sequence). The V gene lost 2 bases and the J gene lost 2 bases, with 15 bases spanning the gap. The CDR3 length is 16 residues. DNA of the CDR3: TGCAGTGCTAGAAAGGACGGACAGACAAACACCGGGGAGCTGTTTTTT. It encodes CSARKDGQTNTGELFF.

Ten or more counts support this clonotype. The V gene is TRBV20-1, the J gene TRBJ1-1; no firm D call. V lost 2 bases and J 4 bases, leaving 17 bases between the germline ends. The germline CDR1 and CDR2 sequences are DFQATT and SNEGSKA (reference sequence). CDR3 size: 15 residues. The CDR3 sequence is CSARKPRPAPTEAFF. CDR3 in DNA: TGCAGTGCTAGAAAACCCCGGCCGGCTCCCACTGAAGCTTTCTTT.

This clonotype was recorded at least ten times. This rearrangement joins TRBV11-3 to TRBJ2-3, with a tentative D call TRBD1 (6 bases). Germline V gives CDR1 SGHNT, CDR2 YENEEA. Trimming took off 2 bases at V and 10 bases at J, with 13 bases between the two ends. This CDR3 is built from 13 residues. The CDR3 loop reads CASSLNRENAQYF. DNA of the CDR3: TGTGCCAGCAGCTTAAACAGGGAGAATGCGCAGTATTTT.

This clonotype came up many times. The rearrangement uses TRBV20-1 and TRBJ1-1; no clear D gene. This CDR3 has 10 amino acids. CDR1 and CDR2 (germline): DFQATT, SNEGSKA (reference sequence). The V and J ends lost 0 bases and 7 bases respectively, with 3 bases between them. DNA of the CDR3: TGCAGTGCTAGAGAGGATGAAGCTTTCTTT. Amino acids: CSAREDEAFF.

At least ten counts were recorded for this clonotype. This chain links TRBV29-1 with TRBJ2-5, with D possibly matching TRBD2 (7 bases). This CDR3 region has 14 residues. V was shortened by 0 bases and J by 5 bases, with 13 bases between the two germline ends. Germline CDR1 reads SQVTM; CDR2 reads ANQGSEA. CDR3 loop: CSVEELGGLETQYF. The CDR3 DNA sequence: TGCAGCGTTGAAGAGCTCGGGGGGCTGGAGACCCAGTACTTC.

Ten or more counts support this clonotype. The genes are TRBV11-2 and TRBJ2-7, with D perhaps given as TRBD1 or TRBD2 (6 bases each). With 5 bases removed from V and 2 bases from J, the gap between germline ends came to 10 bases. The CDR3 runs 13 residues. The V gene's germline CDR1 is SGHAT and CDR2 FQNNGV. CDR3 coding DNA: TGTGCCAGCAGCGGCGGGACAACCTACGAGCAGTACTTC. Protein sequence: CASSGGTTYEQYF.